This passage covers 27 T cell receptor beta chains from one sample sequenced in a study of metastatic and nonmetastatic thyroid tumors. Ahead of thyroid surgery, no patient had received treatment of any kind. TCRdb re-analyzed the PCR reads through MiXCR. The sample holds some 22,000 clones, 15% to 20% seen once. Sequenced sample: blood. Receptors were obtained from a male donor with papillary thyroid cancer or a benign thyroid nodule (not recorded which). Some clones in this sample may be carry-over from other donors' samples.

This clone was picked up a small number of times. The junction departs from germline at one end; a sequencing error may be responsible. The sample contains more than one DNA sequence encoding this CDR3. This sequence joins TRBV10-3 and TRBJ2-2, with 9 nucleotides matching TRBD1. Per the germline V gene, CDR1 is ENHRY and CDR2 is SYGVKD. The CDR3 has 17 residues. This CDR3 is CAIGAVEQGATTGELFF. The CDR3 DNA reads TGTGCCATCGGTGCCGTAGAACAGGGGGCGACCACCGGGGAGCTTTTTTTT.

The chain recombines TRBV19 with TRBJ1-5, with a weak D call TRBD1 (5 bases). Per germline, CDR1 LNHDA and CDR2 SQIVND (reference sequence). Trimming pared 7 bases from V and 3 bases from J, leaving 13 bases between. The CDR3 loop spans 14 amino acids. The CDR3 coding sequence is TGTGCCAGTATATCAGGACAACACAATCAGCCCCAGCATTTT. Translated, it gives CASISGQHNQPQHF.

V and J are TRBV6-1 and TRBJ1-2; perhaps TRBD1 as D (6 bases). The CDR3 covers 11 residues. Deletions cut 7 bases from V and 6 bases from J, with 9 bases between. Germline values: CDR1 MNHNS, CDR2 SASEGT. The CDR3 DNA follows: TGTGCCAGCATACAGGGACATGGCTACACCTTC. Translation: CASIQGHGYTF.

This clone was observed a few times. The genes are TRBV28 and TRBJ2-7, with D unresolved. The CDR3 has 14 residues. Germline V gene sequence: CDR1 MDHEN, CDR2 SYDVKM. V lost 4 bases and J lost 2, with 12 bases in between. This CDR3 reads CASSSRAPPYEQYF. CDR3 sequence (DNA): TGTGCCAGCAGTTCCCGGGCCCCCCCCTACGAGCAGTACTTC.

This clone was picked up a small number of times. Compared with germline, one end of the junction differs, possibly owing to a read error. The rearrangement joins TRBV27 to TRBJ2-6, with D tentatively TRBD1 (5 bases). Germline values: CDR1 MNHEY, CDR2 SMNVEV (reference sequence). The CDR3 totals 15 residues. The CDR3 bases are TGTGCCATCACTTTTTTGGGTTCTGGGGCCAACGTCCTGATTTTC. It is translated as CAITFLGSGANVLIF.

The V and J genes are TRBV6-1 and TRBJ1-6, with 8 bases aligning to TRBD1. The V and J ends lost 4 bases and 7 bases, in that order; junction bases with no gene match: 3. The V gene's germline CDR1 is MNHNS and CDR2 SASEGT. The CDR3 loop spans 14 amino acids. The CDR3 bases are TGTGCCAGCAGTGGACAGGGGAGCAATTCACCCCTCCACTTT. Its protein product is CASSGQGSNSPLHF.

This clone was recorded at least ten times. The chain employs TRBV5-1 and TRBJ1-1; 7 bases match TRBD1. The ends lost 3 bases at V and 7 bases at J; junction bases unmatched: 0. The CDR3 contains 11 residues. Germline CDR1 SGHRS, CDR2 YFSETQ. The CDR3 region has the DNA TGCGCCAGCAGCTCAGGGGGTGAAGCTTTCTTT. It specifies CASSSGGEAFF.

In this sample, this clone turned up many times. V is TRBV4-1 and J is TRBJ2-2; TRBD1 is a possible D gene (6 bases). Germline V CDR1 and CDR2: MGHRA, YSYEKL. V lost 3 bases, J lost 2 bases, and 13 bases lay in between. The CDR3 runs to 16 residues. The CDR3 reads CASSHRQTGNTGELFF. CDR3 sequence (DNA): TGCGCCAGCAGCCACCGACAGACAGGAAACACCGGGGAGCTGTTTTTT.

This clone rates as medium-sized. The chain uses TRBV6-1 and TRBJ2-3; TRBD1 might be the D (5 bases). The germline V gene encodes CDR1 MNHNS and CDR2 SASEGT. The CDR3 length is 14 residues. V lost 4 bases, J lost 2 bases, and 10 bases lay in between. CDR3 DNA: TGTGCCAGCAGTGGGACAAAACACACAGATACGCAGTATTTT. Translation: CASSGTKHTDTQYF.

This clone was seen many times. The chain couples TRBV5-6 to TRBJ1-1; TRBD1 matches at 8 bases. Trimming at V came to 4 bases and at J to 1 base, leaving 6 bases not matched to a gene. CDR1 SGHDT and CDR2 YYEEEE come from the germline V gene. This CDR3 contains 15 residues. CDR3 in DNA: TGTGCCAGCAGCAATCGACAGGGGCCGAACACTGAAGCTTTCTTT. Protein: CASSNRQGPNTEAFF.

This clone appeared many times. The CDR3 sequence is CASSPGLAGVTYEQYF. CDR3 bases: TGCGCCAGCAGCCCGGGACTAGCGGGAGTAACCTACGAGCAGTACTTC. This sequence joins TRBV5-1 and TRBJ2-7; 14 nucleotides line up with TRBD2. J lost 2 bases, V lost 4 bases, and 5 bases had no gene match. Germline V gene sequence: CDR1 SGHRS, CDR2 YFSETQ. This CDR3 is built from 16 residues. The full variable domain, rest sourced from reference TRBV5-1 and TRBJ2-7, is KAGVTQTPRYLIKTRGQQVTLSCSPISGHRSVSWYQQTPGQGLQFLFEYFSETQRNKGNFPGRFSGRQFSNSRSEMNVSTLELGDSALYLCASSPGLAGVTYEQYFGPGTRLTVT.

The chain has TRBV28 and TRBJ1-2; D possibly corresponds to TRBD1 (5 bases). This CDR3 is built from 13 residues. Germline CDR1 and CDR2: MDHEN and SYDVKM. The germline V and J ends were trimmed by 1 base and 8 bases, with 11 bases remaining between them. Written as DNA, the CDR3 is TGTGCCAGCAGTTTATACCGGGGGTCAGGCTACACCTTC. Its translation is CASSLYRGSGYTF.

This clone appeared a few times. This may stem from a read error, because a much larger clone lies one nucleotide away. CDR3 in DNA: TGCGCCAGCAGCTTCCGGGACAGGACCTCTTACAATGAGCAGCTCTTC. Protein product: CASSFRDRTSYNEQLF. The V and J genes are TRBV4-1 and TRBJ2-1; 8 bases fit TRBD1. CDR3 length: 16 residues. Per germline, CDR1 MGHRA and CDR2 YSYEKL.

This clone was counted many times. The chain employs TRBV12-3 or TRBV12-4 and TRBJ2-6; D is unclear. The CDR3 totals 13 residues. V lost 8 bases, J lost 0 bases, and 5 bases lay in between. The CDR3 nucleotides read TGTGCCAGCGCAATCTCTGGGGCCAACGTCCTGACTTTC. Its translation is CASAISGANVLTF.

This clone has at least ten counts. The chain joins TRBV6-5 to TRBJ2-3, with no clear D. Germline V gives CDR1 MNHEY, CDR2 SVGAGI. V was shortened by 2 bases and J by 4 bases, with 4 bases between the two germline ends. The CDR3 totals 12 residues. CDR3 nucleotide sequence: TGTGCCAGCAGTTACGGCCCAGATACGCAGTATTTT. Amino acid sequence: CASSYGPDTQYF.

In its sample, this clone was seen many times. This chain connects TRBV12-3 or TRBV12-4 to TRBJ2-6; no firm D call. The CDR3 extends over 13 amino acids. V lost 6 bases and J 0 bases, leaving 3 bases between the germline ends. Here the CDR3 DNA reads TGTGCCAGCAGGTACTCTGGGGCCAACGTCCTGACTTTC. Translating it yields CASRYSGANVLTF.

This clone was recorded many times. The chain's CDR3 is CASSSPDTEAFF. CDR3 coding DNA: TGTGCCAGCAGCTCACCAGACACTGAAGCTTTCTTT. V is TRBV7-9 and J is TRBJ1-1; D remains ambiguous. CDR1 and CDR2 from the germline V gene are SEHNR and FQNEAQ (reference sequence). Trimming pared 4 bases from V and 3 bases from J, leaving 6 bases between. CDR3 length: 12 residues.

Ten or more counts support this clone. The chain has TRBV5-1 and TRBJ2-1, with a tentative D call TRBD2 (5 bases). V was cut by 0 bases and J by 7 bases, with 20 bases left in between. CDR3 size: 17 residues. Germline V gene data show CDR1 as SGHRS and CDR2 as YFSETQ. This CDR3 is CASSLGVSGGASNEQFF. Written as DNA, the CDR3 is TGCGCCAGCAGCTTGGGAGTAAGCGGAGGTGCCAGTAATGAGCAGTTCTTC. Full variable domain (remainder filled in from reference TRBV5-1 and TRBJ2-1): KAGVTQTPRYLIKTRGQQVTLSCSPISGHRSVSWYQQTPGQGLQFLFEYFSETQRNKGNFPGRFSGRQFSNSRSEMNVSTLELGDSALYLCASSLGVSGGASNEQFFGPGTRLTVL.

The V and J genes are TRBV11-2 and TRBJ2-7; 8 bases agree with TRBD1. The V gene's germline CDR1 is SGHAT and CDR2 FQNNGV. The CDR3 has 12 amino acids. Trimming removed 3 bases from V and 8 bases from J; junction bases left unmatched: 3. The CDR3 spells CASSFPGGQQYF. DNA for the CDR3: TGTGCCAGCAGCTTCCCAGGGGGCCAGCAGTACTTC.

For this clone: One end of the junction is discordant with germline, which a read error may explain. The DNA of the CDR3 is TGCGCCAGCAGCTTGGGGACTAGTAACGAGCATCACTTC. It translates to CASSLGTSNEHHF. The genes are TRBV5-1 and TRBJ2-7; 7 bases fit TRBD2. The germline gives CDR1 SGHRS, CDR2 YFSETQ. CDR3 length equals 13 residues.

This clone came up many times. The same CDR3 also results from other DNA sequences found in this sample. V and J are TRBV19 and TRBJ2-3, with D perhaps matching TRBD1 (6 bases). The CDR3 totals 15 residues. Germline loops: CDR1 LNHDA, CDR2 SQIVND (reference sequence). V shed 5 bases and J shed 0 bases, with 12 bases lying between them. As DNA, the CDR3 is TGTGCCAGTAGTTCGGACAGATCTAGCACAGATACGCAGTATTTT. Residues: CASSSDRSSTDTQYF.

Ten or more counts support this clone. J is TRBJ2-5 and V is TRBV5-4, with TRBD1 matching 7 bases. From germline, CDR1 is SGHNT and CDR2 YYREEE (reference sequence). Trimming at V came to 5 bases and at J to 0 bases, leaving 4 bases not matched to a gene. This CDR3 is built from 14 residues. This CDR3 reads CASSQGQDQETQYF. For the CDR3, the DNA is TGTGCCAGCAGTCAAGGACAGGACCAAGAGACCCAGTACTTC.

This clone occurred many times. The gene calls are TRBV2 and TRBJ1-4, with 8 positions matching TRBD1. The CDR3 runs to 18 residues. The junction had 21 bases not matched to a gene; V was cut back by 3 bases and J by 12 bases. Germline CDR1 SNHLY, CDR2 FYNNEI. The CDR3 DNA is TGTGCCAGCAGTGACGACAGGGGACATTCCGGATGGGGGAATCAACTGTTTTTT. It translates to CASSDDRGHSGWGNQLFF.

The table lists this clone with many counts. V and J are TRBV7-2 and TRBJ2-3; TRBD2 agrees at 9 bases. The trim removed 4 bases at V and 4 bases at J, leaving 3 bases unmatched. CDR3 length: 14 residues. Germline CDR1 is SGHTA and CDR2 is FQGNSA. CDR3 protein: CASSWRGGPDTQYF. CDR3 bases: TGTGCCAGCAGCTGGCGGGGGGGCCCAGATACGCAGTATTTT.

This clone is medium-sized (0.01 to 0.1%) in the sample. CDR3 in amino acids: CASSFLRDRSSPLHF. CDR3 DNA sequence: TGTGCCAGCAGTTTTTTACGGGACAGGTCTTCACCCCTCCACTTT. The chain is built from TRBV27 and TRBJ1-6, with 8 bases matching TRBD1. The germline V gene has CDR1 MNHEY and CDR2 SMNVEV (reference sequence). This CDR3 has 15 residues. V shed 3 bases and J 9 bases; nucleotides not matched to a gene: 7.

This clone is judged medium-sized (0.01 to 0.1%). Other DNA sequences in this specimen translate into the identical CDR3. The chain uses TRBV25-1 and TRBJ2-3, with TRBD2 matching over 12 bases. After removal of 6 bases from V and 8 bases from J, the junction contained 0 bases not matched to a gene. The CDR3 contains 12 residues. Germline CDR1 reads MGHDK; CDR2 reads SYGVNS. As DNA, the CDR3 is TGTGCCAGCAGACTAGCGGGGGGTACGCAGTATTTT. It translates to CASRLAGGTQYF.

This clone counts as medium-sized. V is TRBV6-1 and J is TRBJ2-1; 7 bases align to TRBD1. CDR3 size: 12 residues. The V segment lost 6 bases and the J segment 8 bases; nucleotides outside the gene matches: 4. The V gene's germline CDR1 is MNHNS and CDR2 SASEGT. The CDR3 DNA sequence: TGTGCCAGCAGCGAACAGGGGTATGAGCAGTTCTTC. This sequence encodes CASSEQGYEQFF.